The TCR beta chain described here comes from a study of blood T cell repertoires in COVID-19. The germline gives CDR1 SGHNT, CDR2 YENEEA. The trim removed 9 bases at V and 1 base at J, leaving 1 base unmatched. The CDR3 is 13 residues long. This table comes from immunoSEQ multiplex PCR, and its TCRdb copy is limited to in-frame clones, with some not included. The sample has about 110,000 clones, 85% to 90% seen once. The receptor was derived from a woman of 80 years or more with acute or convalescent COVID-19. The chain recombines TRBV11-3 with TRBJ2-2; 8 bases line up with TRBD1. Material for sequencing was peripheral blood. CDR3 in amino acids: CASGQGNTGELFF. DNA of the CDR3: TGTGCCAGTGGACAGGGGAACACCGGGGAGCTGTTTTTT.